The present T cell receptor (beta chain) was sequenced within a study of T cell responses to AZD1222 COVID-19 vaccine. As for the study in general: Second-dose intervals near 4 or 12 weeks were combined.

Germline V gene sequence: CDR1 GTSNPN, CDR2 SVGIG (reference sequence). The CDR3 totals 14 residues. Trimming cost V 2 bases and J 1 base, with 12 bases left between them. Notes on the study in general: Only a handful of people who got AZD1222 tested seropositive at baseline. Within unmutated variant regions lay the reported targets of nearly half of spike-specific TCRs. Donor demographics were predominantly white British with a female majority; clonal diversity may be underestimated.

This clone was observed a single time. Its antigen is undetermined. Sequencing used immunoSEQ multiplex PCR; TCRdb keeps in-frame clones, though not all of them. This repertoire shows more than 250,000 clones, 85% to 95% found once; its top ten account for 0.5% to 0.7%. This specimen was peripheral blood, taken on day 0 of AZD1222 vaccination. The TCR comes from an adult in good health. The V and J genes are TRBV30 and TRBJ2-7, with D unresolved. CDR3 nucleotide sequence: TGTGCCTGGAGTCTTTTTGGGCCTTCCTACGAGCAGTACTTC. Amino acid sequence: CAWSLFGPSYEQYF.